This entry lists 25 T cell receptor beta chains sequenced from one sample in a study of shared clonotypes between healthy human individuals. Assay: immunoSEQ multiplex PCR; the TCRdb copy retains only in-frame clones and omits some. The sample lists more than 1,200,000 clones, about 98.5% occurring once. Sequenced input: naive CD4+ T cells sorted from blood. Sample subset: CD45RA+ positively selected. These receptors were obtained from a man under 40 in good health.

V usage is TRBV19 and J usage is TRBJ2-1; 9 bases fit TRBD2. V dropped 8 bases and J dropped 2; count of bases not matched to a gene: 4. Germline CDR1 and CDR2: LNHDA and SQIVND (reference sequence). This CDR3 comprises 14 residues. The CDR3 spells CASHSGGTYNEQFF. DNA of the CDR3: TGTGCCAGTCATAGCGGGGGCACCTACAATGAGCAGTTCTTC.

This chain connects TRBV7-9 to TRBJ1-2; D perhaps matches TRBD1 (6 bases). Deletions cut 5 bases from V and 0 bases from J, with 16 bases between. Germline values: CDR1 SEHNR, CDR2 FQNEAQ (reference sequence). The CDR3 totals 16 residues. CDR3 residues: CASSGRQVRANYGYTF. Here the CDR3 DNA reads TGTGCCAGCAGCGGAAGACAGGTTAGAGCTAACTATGGCTACACCTTC.

The chain recombines TRBV7-6 with TRBJ2-2; TRBD2 aligns across 9 bases. The CDR3 contains 18 residues. V gave up 0 bases and J gave up 0 bases; unmatched junction bases: 5. CDR1 is SGHVS and CDR2 is FNYEAQ in the germline V gene. DNA for the CDR3: TGTGCCAGCAGCTTAGCGGTCCTAGCGGGGACGAACACCGGGGAGCTGTTTTTT. This sequence encodes CASSLAVLAGTNTGELFF. Supplemented by reference TRBV7-6 and TRBJ2-2, the full variable domain reads GAGVSQSPRYKVTKRGQDVALRCDPISGHVSLYWYRQALGQGPEFLTYFNYEAQQDKSGLPNDRFSAERPEGSISTLTIQRTEQRDSAMYRCASSLAVLAGTNTGELFFGEGSRLTVL.

As concerns this clone: Other DNA sequences within the sample encode an identical CDR3. The chain combines TRBV9 with TRBJ2-2; no definite D call. The V end lost 0 bases, the J end lost 3 bases, and 12 bases lay between the germline ends. Per the germline V gene, CDR1 is SGDLS and CDR2 is YYNGEE. This CDR3 comprises 16 residues. Written as DNA, the CDR3 is TGTGCCAGCAGCGTAGTACGGACGGGTGACACCGGGGAGCTGTTTTTT. This encodes CASSVVRTGDTGELFF.

The rearrangement uses TRBV5-1 and TRBJ1-3, with D hard to call. Germline V gives CDR1 SGHRS, CDR2 YFSETQ. V was shortened by 2 bases and J by 2 bases, with 11 bases between the two germline ends. The CDR3 runs to 15 residues. The CDR3 region is CASSFVGLPGNTIYF. The CDR3 coding sequence is TGCGCCAGCAGCTTCGTAGGGTTACCTGGAAACACCATATATTTT.

The CDR3 nucleotides are TGTGCCAGCGGGCAGGGAGATCAGCCCCAGCATTTT. Protein product: CASGQGDQPQHF. The V and J genes are TRBV28 and TRBJ1-5, with D perhaps TRBD1 (5 bases). V was pared by 8 bases and J by 5 bases, with 10 bases between. Looked up from germline, CDR1 is MDHEN and CDR2 is SYDVKM. CDR3 length: 12 amino acids.

CDR3 region: CASSPSNSLNTEAFF. The CDR3 region has the DNA TGTGCCAGCTCACCATCCAACAGCTTGAACACTGAAGCTTTCTTT. The chain has TRBV18 and TRBJ1-1, with D unresolved. Per the germline V gene, CDR1 is KGHSH and CDR2 is LQKENI. V was cut by 2 bases and J by 0 bases, with 10 bases left in between. This CDR3 contains 15 residues.

This clone was observed a few times. This sample includes further DNA sequences coding for the same CDR3. The chain couples TRBV5-1 to TRBJ2-5; D uncertain. The germline V gene encodes CDR1 SGHRS and CDR2 YFSETQ. V lost 0 bases and J 2 bases, leaving 2 bases between the germline ends. CDR3 length equals 12 residues. The CDR3 spells CASSLGQETQYF. In DNA, the CDR3 is TGCGCCAGCAGCTTGGGGCAAGAGACCCAGTACTTC.

The rearrangement uses TRBV5-6 and TRBJ2-7; possibly TRBD2 for D (6 bases). This CDR3 has 13 residues. Trimming left V 0 bases short and J 5 bases short, with 9 bases between. The germline gives CDR1 SGHDT, CDR2 YYEEEE. CDR3 coding DNA: TGTGCCAGCAGCTTGGGTGGAGGGGACGAGCAGTACTTC. Translation gives CASSLGGGDEQYF.

V gene TRBV5-1 combines with J gene TRBJ2-4; perhaps TRBD1 as D (5 bases). The CDR3 contains 16 residues. Germline V gene sequence: CDR1 SGHRS, CDR2 YFSETQ. The V and J ends lost 2 bases and 8 bases respectively, with 20 bases between them. CDR3 in amino acids: CASSFGHRGNFDIQYF. The CDR3 DNA sequence: TGCGCCAGCAGCTTTGGACATAGGGGAAATTTCGACATTCAGTACTTC.

Details on this clone: Within the sample, other DNA sequences also encode this same CDR3. This chain links TRBV14 with TRBJ2-3, with 9 bases matching TRBD2. The CDR3 length is 16 residues. The J segment lost 0 bases and the V segment lost 0 bases, leaving 1 base of the junction unmatched. The V gene's germline CDR1 is SGHDN and CDR2 FVKESK. CDR3 bases: TGTGCCAGCAGCCAAGATCTAGCGGGAAGCACAGATACGCAGTATTTT. Translating it yields CASSQDLAGSTDTQYF.

The gene calls are TRBV5-1 and TRBJ1-1; 7 bases are a match to TRBD1. This CDR3 is built from 15 residues. Germline V lookup: CDR1 SGHRS, CDR2 YFSETQ. V lost 2 bases, J lost 1 base, and 5 bases stayed unmatched. The CDR3 is CASSLQTGRNTEAFF. CDR3 bases: TGCGCCAGCAGCTTACAGACAGGGCGGAACACTGAAGCTTTCTTT.

The V call is TRBV2, the J call TRBJ1-5; 9 nucleotides line up with TRBD1. This CDR3 has 15 amino acids. V shed 3 bases, J shed 7 bases, and the junction held 7 bases outside the gene matches. CDR1 is SNHLY and CDR2 is FYNNEI in the germline V gene. This CDR3 reads CASSDGTGKGQPQHF. The CDR3 bases are TGTGCCAGCAGTGACGGGACAGGGAAGGGCCAGCCCCAGCATTTT. The variable domain in full, completed from reference TRBV2 and TRBJ1-5, reads EPEVTQTPSHQVTQMGQEVILRCVPISNHLYFYWYRQILGQKVEFLVSFYNNEISEKSEIFDDQFSVERPDGSNFTLKIRSTKLEDSAMYFCASSDGTGKGQPQHFGDGTRLSIL.

The gene calls are TRBV10-2 and TRBJ2-3, with no clear D. The CDR3 spans 14 residues. From germline, CDR1 is WSHSY and CDR2 SAAADI. V lost 6 bases and J lost 2, with 12 bases in between. CDR3 protein: CASRWAQFTDTQYF. The CDR3, as DNA: TGCGCCAGCAGGTGGGCCCAGTTCACAGATACGCAGTATTTT.

The rearrangement links TRBV2 to TRBJ2-7; D tentatively reads TRBD1 or TRBD2 (5 bases each). The CDR3 has 14 amino acids. V was shortened by 5 bases and J by 6 bases, with 17 bases between the two germline ends. Germline V gene sequence: CDR1 SNHLY, CDR2 FYNNEI. The CDR3 protein is CASSIEGRLGEQYF. The CDR3 DNA reads TGTGCCAGCAGTATTGAGGGGCGCCTGGGCGAGCAGTACTTC.

This clone was found once. The sample holds other DNA sequences that translate to the same CDR3. V usage is TRBV7-9 and J usage is TRBJ1-1, with no clear D. The CDR3 runs 13 residues. Trimming left V 2 bases short and J 0 bases short, with 4 bases between. Germline loops: CDR1 SEHNR, CDR2 FQNEAQ (reference sequence). CDR3 sequence reads: CASSLTVNTEAFF. DNA of the CDR3: TGTGCCAGCAGCTTAACAGTGAACACTGAAGCTTTCTTT. Together with reference TRBV7-9 and TRBJ1-1, the CDR3 gives the full variable domain: DTGVSQNPRHKITKRGQNVTFRCDPISEHNRLYWYRQTLGQGPEFLTYFQNEAQLEKSRLLSDRFSAERPKGSFSTLEIQRTEQGDSAMYLCASSLTVNTEAFFGQGTRLTVV.

The CDR3 region is CASSDIAGGVYEQYF. The CDR3 coding sequence is TGTGCCAGCAGTGACATAGCGGGAGGCGTCTACGAGCAGTACTTC. This chain links TRBV7-9 with TRBJ2-7, with 10 bases aligning to TRBD2. The CDR3 loop spans 15 amino acids. Germline loops: CDR1 SEHNR, CDR2 FQNEAQ (reference sequence). Trimming removed 6 bases from V and 3 bases from J; junction bases left unmatched: 8. Looking up the rest from reference TRBV7-9 and TRBJ2-7 gives the full variable domain: DTGVSQNPRHKITKRGQNVTFRCDPISEHNRLYWYRQTLGQGPEFLTYFQNEAQLEKSRLLSDRFSAERPKGSFSTLEIQRTEQGDSAMYLCASSDIAGGVYEQYFGPGTRLTVT.

The chain employs TRBV27 and TRBJ2-7; TRBD2 matches 11 bases. The CDR3 sequence is 18 residues long. Trimming at V came to 5 bases and at J to 2 bases, leaving 14 bases not matched to a gene. The V gene's germline CDR1 is MNHEY and CDR2 SMNVEV (reference sequence). The CDR3 nucleotides are TGTGCCAGCAGTAAACAGGGGACACTAGCGGGAGCCACCTACGAGCAGTACTTC. Protein product: CASSKQGTLAGATYEQYF.

This sequence joins TRBV5-1 and TRBJ2-7, with TRBD2 identical over 8 bases. V was pared by 0 bases and J by 2 bases, with 7 bases of the junction left unmatched. CDR1 SGHRS and CDR2 YFSETQ come from the germline V gene. The CDR3 length is 16 residues. The CDR3 protein is CASSLGLAGSTYEQYF. The CDR3, as DNA: TGCGCCAGCAGCTTGGGGCTAGCGGGTAGTACCTACGAGCAGTACTTC.

J is TRBJ1-4 and V is TRBV29-1, with 7 bases fitting TRBD1. CDR1 is SQVTM and CDR2 is ANQGSEA in the germline V gene. The CDR3 has 13 amino acids. V shed 6 bases, J shed 8 bases, and the junction held 9 bases outside the gene matches. The DNA for the CDR3 is TGCAGCGTGTACCAGGGGGTAGAAGAAAAACTGTTTTTT. It encodes CSVYQGVEEKLFF. The complete variable domain, with remaining parts taken from reference TRBV29-1 and TRBJ1-4, reads SAVISQKPSRDICQRGTSLTIQCQVDSQVTMMFWYRQQPGQSLTLIATANQGSEATYESGFVIDKFPISRPNLTFSTLTVSNMSPEDSSIYLCSVYQGVEEKLFFGSGTQLSVL.

As for this clone: At the DNA level, this CDR3 is encoded by other sequences in the same sample as well. This chain connects TRBV10-1 to TRBJ2-7, with D unresolved. Germline CDR1 WNHNN, CDR2 SYGVQD (reference sequence). The CDR3 contains 12 residues. Trimming took off 2 bases at V and 3 bases at J, with 5 bases between the two ends. The CDR3 region is CASSEGNYEQYF. The CDR3 region has the DNA TGCGCCAGCAGTGAGGGGAACTACGAGCAGTACTTC.

The rearrangement uses TRBV25-1 and TRBJ2-1; D uncertain. The CDR3 extends over 11 amino acids. The V gene lost 8 bases and the J gene lost 2 bases, with 4 bases spanning the gap. Germline V gene sequence: CDR1 MGHDK, CDR2 SYGVNS. The CDR3: CASAAYNEQFF. The CDR3 DNA follows: TGTGCCAGCGCCGCCTACAATGAGCAGTTCTTC. The whole variable domain, filled in from reference TRBV25-1 and TRBJ2-1, reads EADIYQTPRYLVIGTGKKITLECSQTMGHDKMYWYQQDPGMELHLIHYSYGVNSTEKGDLSSESTVSRIRTEHFPLTLESARPSHTSQYLCASAAYNEQFFGPGTRLTVL.

The chain has TRBV2 and TRBJ2-5; TRBD1 might be the D (5 bases). Trimming removed 2 bases at V and 7 bases at J, with 8 bases between. Germline loops: CDR1 SNHLY, CDR2 FYNNEI. This CDR3 has 12 residues. For the CDR3, the DNA is TGTGCCAGCAGTGAAAGGGGCGCGACCCAGTACTTC. It is translated as CASSERGATQYF.

This chain links TRBV7-9 with TRBJ2-7; D tentatively reads TRBD1 or TRBD2 (5 bases each). Trimming shortened V by 5 bases and J by 4 bases, and 21 bases separated the two germline ends. The CDR3 covers 16 residues. Germline assignment: CDR1 SEHNR and CDR2 FQNEAQ (reference sequence). The CDR3 DNA reads as TGTGCCAGCAGCGCCCGAATAACCGGGACGAATTACGAGCAGTACTTC. Its protein product is CASSARITGTNYEQYF. Supplemented by reference TRBV7-9 and TRBJ2-7, the full variable domain reads DTGVSQNPRHKITKRGQNVTFRCDPISEHNRLYWYRQTLGQGPEFLTYFQNEAQLEKSRLLSDRFSAERPKGSFSTLEIQRTEQGDSAMYLCASSARITGTNYEQYFGPGTRLTVT.

A remark on this clone: The sample carries other DNA sequences with the same CDR3. The chain recombines TRBV6-1 with TRBJ2-6, with D hard to call. Germline V CDR1 and CDR2: MNHNS, SASEGT. With 6 bases removed from V and 1 base from J, the gap between germline ends came to 4 bases. The CDR3 consists of 13 residues. CDR3 in DNA: TGTGCCAGCAGCCTGTCTGGGGCCAACGTCCTGACTTTC. Translating gives CASSLSGANVLTF.